This TCR beta chain was recovered during a study of blood T cell repertoires in COVID-19. About the research overall: Both acute and convalescent COVID-19 samples were obtained from the United States, Italy and Spain. From T cells, B-cell-depleted T cells, or PBMCs came the material, which was cDNA or gDNA.

The CDR3 runs 15 residues. V was clipped by 8 bases and J by 5 bases; unmatched bases: 12. Germline values: CDR1 LNHDA, CDR2 SQIVND (reference sequence). Clones were read by immunoSEQ multiplex PCR, and TCRdb kept only the in-frame ones, dropping some. The sample lists more than 40,000 clones, roughly 85% occurring once. This receptor was taken from a human donor in a cohort sampled during active COVID-19. The donor label of this sample is uncertain. This chain links TRBV19 with TRBJ2-5; 9 nucleotides agree with TRBD2. The material sequenced was peripheral blood. The CDR3 DNA is TGTGCCAGTTCTGCTAGCGGGGTACTCGCGGAGACCCAGTACTTC. Translating gives CASSASGVLAETQYF.